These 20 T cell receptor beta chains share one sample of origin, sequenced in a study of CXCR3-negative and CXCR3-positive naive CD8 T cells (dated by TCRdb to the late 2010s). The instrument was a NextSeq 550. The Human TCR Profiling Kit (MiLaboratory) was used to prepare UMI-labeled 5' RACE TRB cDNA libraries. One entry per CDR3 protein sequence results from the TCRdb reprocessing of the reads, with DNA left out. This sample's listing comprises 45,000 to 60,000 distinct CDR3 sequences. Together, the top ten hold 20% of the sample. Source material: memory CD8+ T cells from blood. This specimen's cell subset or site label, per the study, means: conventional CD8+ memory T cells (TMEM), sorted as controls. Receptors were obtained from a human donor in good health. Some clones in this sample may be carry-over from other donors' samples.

The chain's CDR3 is CASSQTGQGLYEQYF. The rearrangement joins TRBV14 to TRBJ2-7; TCRdb names TRBD1, which stays unverified in the absence of DNA. CDR3 length: 15 residues. CDR1 and CDR2 from the germline V gene are SGHDN and FVKESK.

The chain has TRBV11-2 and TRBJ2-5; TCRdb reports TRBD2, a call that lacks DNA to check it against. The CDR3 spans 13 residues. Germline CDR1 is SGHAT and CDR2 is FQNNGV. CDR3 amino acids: CASSGGGAETQYF. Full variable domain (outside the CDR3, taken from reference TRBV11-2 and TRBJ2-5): EAGVAQSPRYKIIEKRQSVAFWCNPISGHATLYWYQQILGQGPKLLIQFQNNGVVDDSQLPKDRFSAERLKGVDSTLKIQPAKLEDSAVYLCASSGGGAETQYFGPGTRLLVL.

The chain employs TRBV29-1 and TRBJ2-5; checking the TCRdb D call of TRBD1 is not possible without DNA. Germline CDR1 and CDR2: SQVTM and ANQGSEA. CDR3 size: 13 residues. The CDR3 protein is CSAEDAGGETQYF.

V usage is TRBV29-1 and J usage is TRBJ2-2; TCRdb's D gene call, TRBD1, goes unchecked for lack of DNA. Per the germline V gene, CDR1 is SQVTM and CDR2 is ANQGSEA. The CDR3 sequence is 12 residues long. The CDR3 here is CSVYQGTGELFF.

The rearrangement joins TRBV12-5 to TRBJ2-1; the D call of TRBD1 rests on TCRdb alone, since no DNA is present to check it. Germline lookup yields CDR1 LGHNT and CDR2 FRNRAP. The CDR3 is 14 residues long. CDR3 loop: CASGLGGEGNEQFF.

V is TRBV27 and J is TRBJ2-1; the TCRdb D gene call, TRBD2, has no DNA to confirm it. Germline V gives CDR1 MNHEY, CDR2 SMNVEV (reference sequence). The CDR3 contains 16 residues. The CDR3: CASSPSGGDSYNEQFF.

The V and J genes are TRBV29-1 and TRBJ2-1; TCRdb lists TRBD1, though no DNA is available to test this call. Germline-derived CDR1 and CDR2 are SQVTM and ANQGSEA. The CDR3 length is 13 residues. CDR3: CSVETGGHDEQFF.

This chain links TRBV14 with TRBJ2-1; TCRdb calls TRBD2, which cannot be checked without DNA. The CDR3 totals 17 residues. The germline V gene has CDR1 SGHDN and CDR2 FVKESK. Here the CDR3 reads CASSQGTSGVSYNEQFF.

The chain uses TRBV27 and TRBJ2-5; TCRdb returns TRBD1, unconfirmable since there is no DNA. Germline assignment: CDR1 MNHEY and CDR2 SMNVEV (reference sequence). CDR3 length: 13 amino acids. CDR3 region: CAEPTQGQETQYF.

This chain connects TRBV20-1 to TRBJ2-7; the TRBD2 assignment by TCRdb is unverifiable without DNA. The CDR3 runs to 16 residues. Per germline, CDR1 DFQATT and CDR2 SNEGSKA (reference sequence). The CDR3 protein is CSARPLLAGVSYEQYF.

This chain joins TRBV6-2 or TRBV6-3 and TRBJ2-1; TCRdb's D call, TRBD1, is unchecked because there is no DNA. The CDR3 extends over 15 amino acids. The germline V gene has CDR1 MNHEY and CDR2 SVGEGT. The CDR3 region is CASSLTGDSYNEQFF.

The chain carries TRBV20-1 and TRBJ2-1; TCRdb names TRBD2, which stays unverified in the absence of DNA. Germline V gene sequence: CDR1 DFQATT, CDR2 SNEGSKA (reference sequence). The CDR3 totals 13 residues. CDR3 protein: CSAMGLSYNEQFF.

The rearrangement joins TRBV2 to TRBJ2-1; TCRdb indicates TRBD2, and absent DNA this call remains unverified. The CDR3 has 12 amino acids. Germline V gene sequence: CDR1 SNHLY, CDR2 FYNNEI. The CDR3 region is CASIREGNEQFF.

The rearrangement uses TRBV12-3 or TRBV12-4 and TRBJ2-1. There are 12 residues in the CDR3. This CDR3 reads CASRTSPNEQFF.

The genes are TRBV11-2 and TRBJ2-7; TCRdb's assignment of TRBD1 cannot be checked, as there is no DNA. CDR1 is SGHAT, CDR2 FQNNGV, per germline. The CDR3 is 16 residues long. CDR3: CASSFGTGGWPYEQYF.

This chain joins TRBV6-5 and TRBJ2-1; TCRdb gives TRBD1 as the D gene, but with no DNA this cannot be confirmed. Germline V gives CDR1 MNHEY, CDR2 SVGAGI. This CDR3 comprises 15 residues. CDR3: CASSYGQSSYNEQFF.

The CDR3 reads CASSYATNGEQYF. The gene calls are TRBV6-5 and TRBJ2-7. Germline V CDR1 and CDR2: MNHEY, SVGAGI. The CDR3 is 13 amino acids.

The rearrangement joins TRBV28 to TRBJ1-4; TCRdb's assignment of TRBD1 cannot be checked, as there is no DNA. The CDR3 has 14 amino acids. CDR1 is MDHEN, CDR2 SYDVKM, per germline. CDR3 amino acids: CASRTGPANEKLFF.

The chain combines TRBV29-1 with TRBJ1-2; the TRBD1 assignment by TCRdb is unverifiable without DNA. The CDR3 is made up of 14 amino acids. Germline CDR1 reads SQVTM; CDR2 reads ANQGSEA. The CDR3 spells CSVNTQGSGYGYTF.

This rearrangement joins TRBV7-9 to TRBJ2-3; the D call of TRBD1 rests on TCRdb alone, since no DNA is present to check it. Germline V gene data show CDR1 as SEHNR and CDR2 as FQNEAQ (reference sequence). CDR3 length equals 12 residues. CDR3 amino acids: CASSPLGDTQYF.